The rows below give T cell receptor beta chains drawn from one sample of a study of blood T cell repertoires in COVID-19. Sequencing was performed with immunoSEQ multiplex PCR; in TCRdb, only in-frame clones are kept and a portion is missing. The sample lists 150,000 to 200,000 clones, more than 70% occurring once. Sequencing was done on a sample of peripheral blood. The receptor source for this set is a man aged 40-49 years with active or convalescent COVID-19. Each CDR3 is given with its conserved first and last residue. D genes are given only for firm matches. Clone size is not always given. Where it is, it says once, few, many or a class for expanded clones.

V gene	clone size	J gene	D gene	CDR3 DNA	CDR3 protein
TRBV9	-	TRBJ2-3	-	TGTGCCAGCAGCGTAGGTGTCGGTTACACAGATACGCAGTATTTT	CASSVGVGYTDTQYF
TRBV12-3/TRBV12-4	-	TRBJ2-1	-	TGTGCCAGCAGTTTGCAGAATGAGCAGTTCTTC	CASSLQNEQFF
TRBV2	-	TRBJ1-4	-	TGTGCCAGCAGGCGGGACGTGCGCGGGGAAAAACTGTTTTTT	CASRRDVRGEKLFF
TRBV7-2	-	TRBJ2-5	-	TGTGCCAGCAGCTTAGCCCCAAACCGGGACTACCAAGAGACCCAGTACTTC	CASSLAPNRDYQETQYF
TRBV7-2	-	TRBJ2-4	-	TGTGCCAGCAGCGTTCAACAGGCTACCAAAAACATTCAGTACTTC	CASSVQQATKNIQYF
TRBV10-3	-	TRBJ2-7	TRBD1	TGTGCCATCAGCAGGACAGGGGGCGACTACGAGCAGTACTTC	CAISRTGGDYEQYF
TRBV28	-	TRBJ1-6	TRBD1	TGTGCCAGCAGTCCCACGACAGGGTTGGATTCACCCCTCCACTTT	CASSPTTGLDSPLHF
TRBV5-4	-	TRBJ2-1	-	TGTGCCAGCAGCTGGGGACTGAGTACGATCTTC	CASSWGLSTIF
TRBV7-9	-	TRBJ1-3	-	TGTGCCAGCAGCTTAGTCGTGGGGAGCTCTGGAAACACCATATATTTT	CASSLVVGSSGNTIYF
TRBV3-1/TRBV3-2	few	TRBJ1-2	TRBD1	TGTGCCAGCAGCCGACAGGGGGCAGGCTATGGCTACACCTTC	CASSRQGAGYGYTF
TRBV2	-	TRBJ2-2	-	TGTGCCAGCATCCCCGCGGGGGCTCGCACCGGGGAGCTGTTTTTT	CASIPAGARTGELFF
TRBV7-2	-	TRBJ2-5	-	TGTGCCAGCAGCTCCACTTCCAAAGAGACCCAGTACTTC	CASSSTSKETQYF
TRBV5-1	-	TRBJ1-4	-	TGCGCCAGCAGGCAACCGGGACAAAATGAAAAACTGTTTTTT	CASRQPGQNEKLFF
TRBV6-6	-	TRBJ1-4	-	TGTGCCAGCAGTCCCAACAGCTACCCGTCTGAAAAACTGTTTTTT	CASSPNSYPSEKLFF
TRBV30	-	TRBJ2-7	-	TGTGCCTTCCAGGGGGGTACCTACGAGCAGTACTTC	CAFQGGTYEQYF
TRBV2	-	TRBJ1-5	-	TGTGCCAGCAGTGAAATGGTGGGGGGACAGCCCCAGCATTTT	CASSEMVGGQPQHF
TRBV4-3	once	TRBJ2-1	TRBD2	TGCGCCAGCAGCCAAGAAGTAACCCGACGGGGGGTCTACAATGAGCAGTTCTTC	CASSQEVTRRGVYNEQFF
TRBV7-2	-	TRBJ2-7	TRBD1	TGTGCCAGCAGCCCCTGGACAGGGGAAGTTTACGAGCAGTACTTC	CASSPWTGEVYEQYF
TRBV25-1	-	TRBJ1-1	-	TGTGCCAGCAGTGAATATTCCCTTGGGGCAACTGAAGCTTTCTTT	CASSEYSLGATEAFF
TRBV7-9	-	TRBJ2-2	-	TGTGCCAGCAGCCCCCCGAAGGCGGGTTCCTCCACCGGGGAGCTGTTTTTT	CASSPPKAGSSTGELFF
TRBV6-1	-	TRBJ1-5	-	TGTGCCAGCAGTGAATCCCAGGGGAATCAGCCCCAGCATTTT	CASSESQGNQPQHF
TRBV9	-	TRBJ2-5	-	TGTGCCAGCAGCTTGTTCGGGGGTAACCAAGAGACCCAGTACTTC	CASSLFGGNQETQYF
TRBV4-2	-	TRBJ2-1	-	TGTGCCAGCAGCCAAGCAGGAGGGGATTACTACAATGAGCAGTTCTTC	CASSQAGGDYYNEQFF
TRBV9	-	TRBJ1-4	-	TGTGCCAGCAGCGTAGGTTCTGGGACAAGTAATGAAAAACTGTTTTTT	CASSVGSGTSNEKLFF
TRBV7-9	-	TRBJ1-5	-	TGTGCCAGCAGCTTAGGGACTAATCAGCCCCAGCATTTT	CASSLGTNQPQHF
TRBV6-5	-	TRBJ1-2	TRBD1	TGTGCCAGCAACCGGGACAGATATGGCTACACCTTC	CASNRDRYGYTF
TRBV11-2	once	TRBJ2-4	-	TGTGCCAGCCGTGAGTGGGGAGAAGCCAAAAACATTCAGTACTTC	CASREWGEAKNIQYF
TRBV5-1	-	TRBJ1-2	-	TGCGCCAGCAGCCCCGGCGGACAGCCAGCTAACTATGGCTACACCTTC	CASSPGGQPANYGYTF
TRBV2	many	TRBJ2-7	TRBD1	TGTGCCAGCAGTGGGGACAGCTACGAGCAGTACTTC	CASSGDSYEQYF
TRBV29-1	-	TRBJ2-2	-	TGCAGCGTCTGGGGCGCGAAGAACACCGGGGAGCTGTTTTTT	CSVWGAKNTGELFF
TRBV6-5	-	TRBJ1-3	-	TGTGCCAGCAGTCCCGGACAGATCGGAAACACCATATATTTT	CASSPGQIGNTIYF
TRBV2	-	TRBJ2-3	-	TGTGCCAGCAGTGTGGGCGGGGGCACAGATACGCAGTATTTT	CASSVGGGTDTQYF
TRBV5-1	-	TRBJ1-6	-	TGCGCCAGCAGCCTGGGCAGGGCGCCACAGGGATATAATTCACCCCTCCACTTT	CASSLGRAPQGYNSPLHF
TRBV7-6	-	TRBJ1-2	TRBD1	TGTGCCAGCAGCTCGAATGACAGGGGAGTTTTGGGCTACACCTTC	CASSSNDRGVLGYTF
TRBV24-1	-	TRBJ2-5	TRBD2	TGTGCCACCAGTGACTCTAGCGGGGGGGCTCTGGAGACCCAGTACTTC	CATSDSSGGALETQYF